These T cell receptor beta chains were read from a single sample in a study of blood T cells in healthy people across ages. One entry per CDR3 protein, called by TCRdb with MiXCR from the 5' RACE reads. The data hold 710,000 or so distinct CDR3 sequences, with roughly 32% observed a single time. Sequencing used blood. These TCRs come from a woman older than 75 in good health. Each CDR3 is given with its conserved first and last residue. Fields, in order: J gene, D gene, clone size, V gene, CDR3 protein, CDR3 DNA. A D gene is named only where the DNA matches it firmly. Size tells how often a clone was seen (once, few, many) or the class of an expanded clone, and some rows leave it out.

j_call: TRBJ1-2; d_call: .; clone_size: many; v_call: TRBV12-3/TRBV12-4; cdr3_aa: CASSSGTSRIYYGYTF; cdr3_nt: TGTGCCAGCAGTTCCGGGACCAGCAGAATTTACTATGGCTACACCTTC
j_call: TRBJ2-3; d_call: .; clone_size: many; v_call: TRBV18; cdr3_aa: CASSPEAGTTDTQYF; cdr3_nt: TGTGCCAGCTCACCCGAGGCCGGGACCACAGATACGCAGTATTTT
j_call: TRBJ2-5; d_call: .; clone_size: many; v_call: TRBV20-1; cdr3_aa: CSARFGGTAGTQYF; cdr3_nt: TGCAGTGCTAGATTCGGCGGAACCGCGGGGACCCAGTACTTC
j_call: TRBJ2-1; d_call: .; clone_size: many; v_call: TRBV12-3/TRBV12-4; cdr3_aa: CASRRSGAYNEQFF; cdr3_nt: TGTGCCAGCAGACGAAGTGGGGCCTACAATGAGCAGTTCTTC
j_call: TRBJ2-1; d_call: TRBD2; clone_size: .; v_call: TRBV7-2; cdr3_aa: CASSARAASGYNEQFF; cdr3_nt: TGTGCCAGCAGCGCTAGGGCGGCTAGCGGCTACAATGAGCAGTTCTTC
j_call: TRBJ2-3; d_call: .; clone_size: many; v_call: TRBV20-1; cdr3_aa: CSASQSPTSTDTQYF; cdr3_nt: TGCAGTGCTAGTCAATCACCTACTAGCACAGATACGCAGTATTTT
j_call: TRBJ2-7; d_call: TRBD1; clone_size: many; v_call: TRBV5-6; cdr3_aa: CASSSGQRYEQYF; cdr3_nt: TGTGCCAGCAGCTCGGGACAGCGTTACGAGCAGTACTTC
j_call: TRBJ2-1; d_call: .; clone_size: many; v_call: TRBV20-1; cdr3_aa: CSARSKGSYNEQFF; cdr3_nt: TGCAGTGCCCGTTCCAAGGGTTCTTACAATGAGCAGTTCTTC
j_call: TRBJ1-1; d_call: .; clone_size: .; v_call: TRBV12-3/TRBV12-4; cdr3_aa: CASSTTQGGWGNLAFF; cdr3_nt: TGTGCCAGCAGCACGACACAGGGAGGGTGGGGGAATTTGGCTTTCTTT
j_call: TRBJ2-7; d_call: .; clone_size: few; v_call: TRBV7-9; cdr3_aa: CASSSQGQGSEQYF; cdr3_nt: TGTGCCAGCAGCTCCCAGGGGCAGGGGAGCGAGCAGTACTTC
j_call: TRBJ2-1; d_call: .; clone_size: many; v_call: TRBV5-1; cdr3_aa: CASSLGGLDNEQFF; cdr3_nt: TGCGCCAGCAGCTTGGGGGGGTTGGACAATGAGCAGTTCTTC
j_call: TRBJ1-5; d_call: TRBD1; clone_size: many; v_call: TRBV6-1; cdr3_aa: CASSRGVGGNQPQHF; cdr3_nt: TGTGCCAGCAGCAGGGGGGTAGGTGGCAATCAGCCCCAGCATTTT
j_call: TRBJ2-5; d_call: TRBD1; clone_size: many; v_call: TRBV20-1; cdr3_aa: CSARDLGRGQGETQYF; cdr3_nt: TGCAGTGCTAGAGATCTAGGCAGGGGGCAGGGAGAGACCCAGTACTTC
j_call: TRBJ2-5; d_call: TRBD1; clone_size: .; v_call: TRBV7-2; cdr3_aa: CASSPGGDRVRETQYF; cdr3_nt: TGTGCCAGCAGTCCCGGAGGGGACAGGGTTCGAGAGACCCAGTACTTC
j_call: TRBJ2-1; d_call: .; clone_size: many; v_call: TRBV5-4; cdr3_aa: CASSLGGTNNEQFF; cdr3_nt: TGTGCCAGCAGCTTAGGGGGTACGAACAATGAGCAGTTCTTC
j_call: TRBJ1-4; d_call: TRBD1; clone_size: few; v_call: TRBV6-1; cdr3_aa: CASSKQGALNEKLFF; cdr3_nt: TGTGCCAGCAGCAAACAGGGGGCCCTAAATGAAAAACTGTTTTTT
j_call: TRBJ1-5; d_call: .; clone_size: many; v_call: TRBV12-3/TRBV12-4; cdr3_aa: CASSLASAFNQPQHF; cdr3_nt: TGTGCCAGCAGTTTAGCGTCGGCGTTCAATCAGCCCCAGCATTTT
j_call: TRBJ2-3; d_call: .; clone_size: many; v_call: TRBV5-8; cdr3_aa: CASSLSRDTQYF; cdr3_nt: TGTGCCAGCAGCTTGTCTAGGGATACGCAGTATTTT
j_call: TRBJ1-1; d_call: TRBD1; clone_size: .; v_call: TRBV20-1; cdr3_aa: CSAVPGTGAPMNTEAFF; cdr3_nt: TGCAGTGCTGTCCCCGGGACAGGGGCGCCTATGAACACTGAAGCTTTCTTT
j_call: TRBJ1-2; d_call: .; clone_size: many; v_call: TRBV28; cdr3_aa: CASSFFGPNYGYTF; cdr3_nt: TGTGCCAGCAGTTTTTTTGGACCAAACTATGGCTACACCTTC
j_call: TRBJ1-2; d_call: .; clone_size: many; v_call: TRBV29-1; cdr3_aa: CSVGLQGNYGYTF; cdr3_nt: TGCAGCGTGGGACTCCAGGGAAACTATGGCTACACCTTC
j_call: TRBJ2-5; d_call: .; clone_size: many; v_call: TRBV15; cdr3_aa: CATSRGYQETQYF; cdr3_nt: TGTGCCACCAGCAGAGGTTACCAAGAGACCCAGTACTTC
j_call: TRBJ1-2; d_call: .; clone_size: .; v_call: TRBV7-2; cdr3_aa: CASSLGASQRHGYTF; cdr3_nt: TGTGCCAGCAGCCTCGGGGCTTCCCAAAGGCATGGCTACACCTTC
j_call: TRBJ2-3; d_call: TRBD2; clone_size: .; v_call: TRBV2; cdr3_aa: CASKTSGGPDRTDTRYF; cdr3_nt: TGTGCCAGCAAGACTAGCGGGGGGCCAGATAGAACAGATACGCGGTATTTT
j_call: TRBJ2-3; d_call: TRBD2; clone_size: many; v_call: TRBV10-3; cdr3_aa: CAIRGRGRGTQYF; cdr3_nt: TGTGCCATCAGGGGGCGGGGGAGAGGTACGCAGTATTTT
j_call: TRBJ2-3; d_call: .; clone_size: .; v_call: TRBV5-4; cdr3_aa: CASGTFGERSTDTQYF; cdr3_nt: TGTGCCAGCGGGACCTTTGGAGAGCGGAGCACAGATACGCAGTATTTT
j_call: TRBJ1-1; d_call: .; clone_size: .; v_call: TRBV3-1; cdr3_aa: CASSSRGAGEAFF; cdr3_nt: TGTGCCAGCAGCTCCCGTGGGGCCGGGGAAGCTTTCTTT
j_call: TRBJ1-2; d_call: TRBD1; clone_size: many; v_call: TRBV18; cdr3_aa: CASSPRGGLQSGGYTF; cdr3_nt: TGTGCCAGCTCACCCAGGGGGGGCCTCCAGTCCGGGGGCTACACCTTC
j_call: TRBJ2-6; d_call: .; clone_size: many; v_call: TRBV5-6; cdr3_aa: CASSLGRTEASGANVLTF; cdr3_nt: TGTGCCAGCAGCTTGGGGCGGACAGAAGCCTCTGGGGCCAACGTCCTGACTTTC